The present T cell receptor beta chain was sequenced within a study of identical twins. TCRdb re-derived calls from the 5' RACE reads in MiXCR, one entry per CDR3 protein. The table includes some 1,600,000 distinct CDR3 sequences, less than 40% detected once. Trimming left V 6 bases short and J 1 base short, with 11 bases between. Germline values: CDR1 SGDLS, CDR2 YYNGEE. The CDR3 has 14 amino acids. The sequenced sample was cord blood. This sequence joins TRBV9 and TRBJ2-1; possible D gene TRBD2, 5 bases. This TCR was recovered from a newborn girl in good health. In nucleotides, the CDR3 is TGTGCCAGCACCCGTACTAGGTCCTACAATGAGCAGTTCTTC. Its translation: CASTRTRSYNEQFF.